This T cell receptor beta chain was observed in a study of beta chain features in type 1 diabetes. The authors reverse transcribed all of the isolated RNA, so sequencing captured expressed TCRB transcripts. Each sample of naive, central memory or regulatory T cells had, on average, about 3.57 million reads. The protocol was immunoSEQ multiplex PCR, while the TCRdb copy is restricted to in-frame clones and leaves out a portion. The sample shows hundreds of thousands of clones, over 12% of them seen only once. Germline assignment: CDR1 LNHDA and CDR2 SQIVND (reference sequence). The CDR3 length is 17 residues. The ends were cut back, 4 bases at V and 1 base at J, with 16 bases in the middle. This clone came up a few times. The antigen remains undetermined. General observations from the study: Within each of all four CD4+ subsets, Type 1 diabetes patients had TCRB CDR3s that were moderately but significantly shorter. Equally in patients and controls, PCR might preferentially amplify shorter templates.

This chain links TRBV19 with TRBJ2-2; maybe TRBD2 (5 bases). This TCR was sampled from a woman aged 40-49 years in good health. The specimen sequenced was naive CD4+ T cells from blood. CDR3 sequence: CASSSLGRGLNTGELFF. CDR3 in DNA: TGTGCCAGTAGTAGCCTGGGGAGAGGGCTGAACACCGGGGAGCTGTTTTTT.